This T cell receptor (beta chain) stems from a study of OX40 agonist ivuxolimab in advanced cancers. Libraries were prepared by immunoSEQ multiplex PCR; TCRdb keeps only in-frame clonotypes and omits some of them. The data show around 150,000 clones, 90% to 95% seen once. Trimming removed 0 bases at V and 8 bases at J, with 5 bases between. This CDR3 is 13 amino acids long. Germline V gene sequence: CDR1 SGHDN, CDR2 FVKESK. This clone was found a few times. Sample: CD4+ or CD8+ T cells sorted from blood, taken in a trial of the OX40 agonist ivuxolimab. This clonotype originated in an adult with an advanced solid tumor such as melanoma, head and neck, liver or kidney cancer. The chain recombines TRBV14 with TRBJ1-6; D remains unclear. The CDR3 protein is CASSQERDSPLHF. CDR3 nucleotide sequence: TGTGCCAGCAGCCAAGAAAGGGATTCACCCCTCCACTTT.